This T cell receptor (beta chain) is from a study of shared clonotypes between healthy human individuals. CD45RO-negative CD8 cells positively selected for CCR7 made up the naive population, which excluded terminally differentiated effector memory CD45RA+ cells. CDR1 and CDR2 (germline): MNHEY, SMNVEV (reference sequence). Trimming cost V 2 bases and J 1 base, with 8 bases left between them. This CDR3 has 14 amino acids. Clones were read by immunoSEQ multiplex PCR, and TCRdb kept only the in-frame ones, dropping some. This sample has millions of clones; around 96% occur once, and the top ten carry about 1.1%.

Sequenced input: naive CD8+ T cells sorted from blood. This receptor was identified in a man between 18 and 29 years old in good health. The rearrangement joins TRBV27 to TRBJ1-2; D call uncertain. CDR3 residues: CASSLDRFNYGYTF. The DNA of the CDR3 is TGTGCCAGCAGTTTAGACCGATTTAACTATGGCTACACCTTC.